This TCR delta chain was captured in a study of γδ T cells in repeated Plasmodium falciparum infection. Across the study: Malian gammadelta TCRs were studied during no-transmission periods and across acute malaria episodes.

TCRdb applied CATT to the multiplex PCR reads for clone calling. Of more than 70,000 delta-chain clones in the sample, roughly 0.98% were seen once. Flow sorting of PBMC yielded separate Vgamma9/Vdelta2+ and Vdelta2-negative gammadelta T cell populations for bulk repertoire analysis. The V and J ends lost 9 bases and 0 bases, in that order; junction bases with no gene match: 15. The CDR3 covers 17 residues. CDR1 GEAIGNYY and CDR2 EKD come from the germline V gene. This clone was recorded many times. The same CDR3 arises from other DNA sequences in this sample as well. The specimen sequenced was gamma-delta T cells from blood. The chain employs TRDV2 and TRDJ1; the match to TRDD3 covers 10 bases. This receptor was identified in a pool of human donors (malaria-infected and uninfected, not separated). This CDR3 is CAVSTGGCPKNTDKLIF. The CDR3 bases are TGTGCCGTTAGTACTGGGGGATGCCCGAAAAACACCGATAAACTCATCTTT.